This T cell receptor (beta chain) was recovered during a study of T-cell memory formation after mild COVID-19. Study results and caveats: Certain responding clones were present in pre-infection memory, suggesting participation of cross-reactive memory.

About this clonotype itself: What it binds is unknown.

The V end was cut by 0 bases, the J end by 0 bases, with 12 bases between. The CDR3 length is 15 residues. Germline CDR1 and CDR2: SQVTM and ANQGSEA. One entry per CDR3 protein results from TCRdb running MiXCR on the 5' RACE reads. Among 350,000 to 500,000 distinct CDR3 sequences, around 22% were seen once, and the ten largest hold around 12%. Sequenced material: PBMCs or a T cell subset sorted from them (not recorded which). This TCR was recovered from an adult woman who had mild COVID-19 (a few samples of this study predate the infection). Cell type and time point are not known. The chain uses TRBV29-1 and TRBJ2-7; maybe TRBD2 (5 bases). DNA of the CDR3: TGCAGCGTTGAAGATCGAGCGGCTAGCTCCTACGAGCAGTACTTC. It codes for CSVEDRAASSYEQYF.